This T cell receptor (beta chain) is from a study of cytomegalovirus exposure and HLA in healthy donors. Here immunoSEQ multiplex PCR was the method, and the copy in TCRdb shows in-frame clones only, minus some. The sample lists 150,000 to 200,000 clones; less than 90% were seen once. Study-level points and caveats: Confirmation was obtained in vitro that a few CMV-associated chains are specific for CMV antigens. Overall, approximately 150 TCR beta chains were annotated as cytomegalovirus-associated. Reportedly, cytomegalovirus status was diagnosed with high sensitivity and specificity.

This clone has a single count. Its antigen is not known. The donors were members of the validation cohort, which comprised under 150 subjects and was separate from the first cohort of 670 or so subjects. The CDR3 length is 14 residues. V lost 3 bases and J lost 8, with 16 bases in between. Germline V gene data show CDR1 as MGHDK and CDR2 as SYGVNS. The rearrangement joins TRBV25-1 to TRBJ1-2, with D possibly being TRBD1 (6 bases). The specimen sequenced was PBMCs. The source of this sequence is a man aged 25 to 45 in good health and CMV-seropositive. CDR3 loop: CASSEGAGERGYTF. In nucleotides, the CDR3 is TGTGCCAGCAGTGAGGGGGCAGGGGAAAGAGGCTACACCTTC.